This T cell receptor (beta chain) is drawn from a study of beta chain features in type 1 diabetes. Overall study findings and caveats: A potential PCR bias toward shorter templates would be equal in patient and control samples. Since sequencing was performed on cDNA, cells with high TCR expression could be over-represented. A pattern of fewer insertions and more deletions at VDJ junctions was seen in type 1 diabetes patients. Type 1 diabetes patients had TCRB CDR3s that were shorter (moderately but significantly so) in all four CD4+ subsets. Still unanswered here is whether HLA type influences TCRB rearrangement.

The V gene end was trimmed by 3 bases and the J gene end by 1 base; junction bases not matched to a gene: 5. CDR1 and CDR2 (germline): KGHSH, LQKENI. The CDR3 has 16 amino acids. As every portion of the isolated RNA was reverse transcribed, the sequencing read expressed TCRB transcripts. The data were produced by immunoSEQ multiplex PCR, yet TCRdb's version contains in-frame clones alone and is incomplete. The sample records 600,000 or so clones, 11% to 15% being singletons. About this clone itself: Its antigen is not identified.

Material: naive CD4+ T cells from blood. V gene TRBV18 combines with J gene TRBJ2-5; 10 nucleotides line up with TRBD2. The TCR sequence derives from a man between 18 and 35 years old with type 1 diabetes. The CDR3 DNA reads TGTGCCAGCTCACCGCTGGCTAGCGGGAGCCAAGAGACCCAGTACTTC. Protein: CASSPLASGSQETQYF.